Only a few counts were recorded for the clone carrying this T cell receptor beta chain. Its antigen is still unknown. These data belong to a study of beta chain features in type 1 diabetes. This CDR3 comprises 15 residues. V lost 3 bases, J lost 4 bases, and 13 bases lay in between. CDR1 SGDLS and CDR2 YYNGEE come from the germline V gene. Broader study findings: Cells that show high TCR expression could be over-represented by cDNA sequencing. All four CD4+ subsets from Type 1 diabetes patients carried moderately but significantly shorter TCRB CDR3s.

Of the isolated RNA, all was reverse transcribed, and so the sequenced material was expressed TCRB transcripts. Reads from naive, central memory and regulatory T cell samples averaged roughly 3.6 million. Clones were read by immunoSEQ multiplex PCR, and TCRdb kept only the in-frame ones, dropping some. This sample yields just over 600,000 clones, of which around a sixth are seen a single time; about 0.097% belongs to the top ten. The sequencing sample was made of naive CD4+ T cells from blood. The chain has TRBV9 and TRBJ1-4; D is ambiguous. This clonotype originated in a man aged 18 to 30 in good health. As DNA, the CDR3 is TGTGCCAGCAGCGCCCTGACGGGTCTTAATGAAAAACTGTTTTTT. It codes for CASSALTGLNEKLFF.